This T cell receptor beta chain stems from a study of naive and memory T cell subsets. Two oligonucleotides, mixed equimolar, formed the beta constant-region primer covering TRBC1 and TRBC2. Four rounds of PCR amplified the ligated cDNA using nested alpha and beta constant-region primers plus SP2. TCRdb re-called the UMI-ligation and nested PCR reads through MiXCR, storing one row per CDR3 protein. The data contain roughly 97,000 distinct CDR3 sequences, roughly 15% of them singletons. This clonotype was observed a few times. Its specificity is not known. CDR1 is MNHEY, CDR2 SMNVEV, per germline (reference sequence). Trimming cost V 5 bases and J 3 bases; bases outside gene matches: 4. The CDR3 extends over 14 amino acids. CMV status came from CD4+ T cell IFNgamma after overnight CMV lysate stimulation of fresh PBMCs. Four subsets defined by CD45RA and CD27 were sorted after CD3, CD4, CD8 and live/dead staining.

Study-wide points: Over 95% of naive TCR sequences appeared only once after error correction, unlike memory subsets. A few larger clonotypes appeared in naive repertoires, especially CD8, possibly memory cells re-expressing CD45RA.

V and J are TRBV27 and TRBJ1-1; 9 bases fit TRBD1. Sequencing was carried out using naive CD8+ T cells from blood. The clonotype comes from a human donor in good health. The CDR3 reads CASSNRGRDTEAFF. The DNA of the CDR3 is TGTGCCAGCAGTAACAGGGGGCGTGACACTGAAGCTTTCTTT.